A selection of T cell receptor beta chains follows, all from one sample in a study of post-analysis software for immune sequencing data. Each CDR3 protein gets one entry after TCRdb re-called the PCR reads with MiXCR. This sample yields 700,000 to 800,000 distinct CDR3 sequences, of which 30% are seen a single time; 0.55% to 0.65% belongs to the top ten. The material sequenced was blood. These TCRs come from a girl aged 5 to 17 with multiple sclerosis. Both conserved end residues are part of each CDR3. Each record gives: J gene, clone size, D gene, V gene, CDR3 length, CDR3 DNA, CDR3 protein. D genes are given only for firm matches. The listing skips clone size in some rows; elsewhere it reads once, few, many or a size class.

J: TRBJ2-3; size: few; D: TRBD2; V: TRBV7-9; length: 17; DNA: TGTGCCAGCAGCTCCGGACTAGCGGGGGAATTCACAGATACGCAGTATTTT; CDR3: CASSSGLAGEFTDTQYF
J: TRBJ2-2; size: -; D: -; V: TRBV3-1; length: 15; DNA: TGTGCCAGCAGCCCTATTACCAGTTCGGCGGGGGAGCTGTTTTTT; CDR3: CASSPITSSAGELFF
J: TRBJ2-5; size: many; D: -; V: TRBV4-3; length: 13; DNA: TGCGCCAGCAGCCAAGATCAGGCAGAGACCCAGTACTTC; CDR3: CASSQDQAETQYF
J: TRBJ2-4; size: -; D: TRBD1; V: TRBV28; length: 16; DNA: TGTGCCAGCAGCCCCGAGCGCAGGACAGGACTAAACATTCAGTACTTC; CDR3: CASSPERRTGLNIQYF
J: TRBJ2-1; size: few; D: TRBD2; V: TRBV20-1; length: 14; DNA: TGCAGTGCTACGAGCGGGGCGAATAGGCATGAGCAGTTCTTC; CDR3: CSATSGANRHEQFF
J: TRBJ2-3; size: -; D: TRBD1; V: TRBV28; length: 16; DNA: TGTGCCAGCAGTAGACGGGACAGGGGGTTAACAGATACGCAGTATTTT; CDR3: CASSRRDRGLTDTQYF
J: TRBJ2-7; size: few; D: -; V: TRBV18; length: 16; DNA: TGTGCCAGCTCACCACCGGCTGAAAGGGGACCCTACGAGCAGTACTTC; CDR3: CASSPPAERGPYEQYF
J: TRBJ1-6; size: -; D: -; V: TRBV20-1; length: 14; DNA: TGCAGTGCAAACCCGAGCTCCTATAATTCACCCCTCCACTTT; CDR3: CSANPSSYNSPLHF
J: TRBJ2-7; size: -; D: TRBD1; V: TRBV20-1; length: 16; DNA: TGCAGTGCTACTAAAAGAAAGGGACAGGGTCCCTACGAGCAGTACTTC; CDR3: CSATKRKGQGPYEQYF
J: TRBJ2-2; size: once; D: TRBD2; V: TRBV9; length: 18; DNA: TGTGCCAGCAGCGTAGCGAGCGGACTAGCGGGAGTCACCGGGGAGCTGTTTTTT; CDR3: CASSVASGLAGVTGELFF
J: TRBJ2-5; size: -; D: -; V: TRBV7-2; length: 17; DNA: TGTGCCAGCAGCTCCGCACCCCTTCGCCTCCATGGAAAGACCCAGTACTTC; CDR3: CASSSAPLRLHGKTQYF
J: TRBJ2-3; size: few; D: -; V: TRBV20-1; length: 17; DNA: TGCAGTGCCCCGGAGAGAGGGGGGGCCCTCCGCACAGATACGCAGTATTTT; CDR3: CSAPERGGALRTDTQYF
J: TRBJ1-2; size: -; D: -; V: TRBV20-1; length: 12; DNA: TGCGGGGGGTCTAAGGAGGACTATGGCTACACCTTC; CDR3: CGGSKEDYGYTF
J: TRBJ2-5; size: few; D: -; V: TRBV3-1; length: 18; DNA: TGTGCCAGCAGCCAAGATTGGTCGGAGCGTTTAAAGGGAGAGACCCAGTACTTC; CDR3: CASSQDWSERLKGETQYF
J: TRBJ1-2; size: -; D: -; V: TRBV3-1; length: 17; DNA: TGTGCCAGCAGCCAAGATCTAGGCCAGTTCGGGCTAGGTGGCTACACCTTC; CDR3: CASSQDLGQFGLGGYTF
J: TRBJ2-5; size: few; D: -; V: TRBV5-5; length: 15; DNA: TGTGCCAGCAGCTTTACTCCAGGGAGGCGAGAGACCCAGTACTTC; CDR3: CASSFTPGRRETQYF
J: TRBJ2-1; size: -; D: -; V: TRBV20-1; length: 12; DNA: TGCAGTGCTACCCGTGGGTCCAATGAGCAGTTCTTC; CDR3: CSATRGSNEQFF
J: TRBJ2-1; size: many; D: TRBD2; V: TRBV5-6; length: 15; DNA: TGTGCCAGCCGTAAGAGGACTAGCGGGAGCAATGAGCAGTTCTTC; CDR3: CASRKRTSGSNEQFF
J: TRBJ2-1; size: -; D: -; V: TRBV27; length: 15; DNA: TGTGCCAGCAACCCACAGGGCTCGGCTTTGCATGAGCAGTTCTTC; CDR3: CASNPQGSALHEQFF
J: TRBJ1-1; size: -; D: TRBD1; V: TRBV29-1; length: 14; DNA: TGCAGCGCTCAAACAGGGGCGATGAACACTGAAGCTTTCTTT; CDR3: CSAQTGAMNTEAFF
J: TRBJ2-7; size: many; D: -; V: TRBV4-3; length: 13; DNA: TGCGCCAGCAGCCAAGCGGGGGCCTACGAGCAGTACTTC; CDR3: CASSQAGAYEQYF
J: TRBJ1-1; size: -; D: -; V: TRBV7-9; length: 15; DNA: TGTGCCAGCAGCAATAACAGGGCGGGAGCCACTGAAGCTTTCTTT; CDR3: CASSNNRAGATEAFF
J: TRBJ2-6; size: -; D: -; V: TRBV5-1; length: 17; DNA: TGCGCCAGCAGCTTACTGTTGGACGGCTCTGGGGCCAACGTCCTGACTTTC; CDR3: CASSLLLDGSGANVLTF
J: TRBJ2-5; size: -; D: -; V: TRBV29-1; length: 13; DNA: TGCAGCGTTGAATACAGGGAGAGAGAGACCCAGTACTTC; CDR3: CSVEYRERETQYF
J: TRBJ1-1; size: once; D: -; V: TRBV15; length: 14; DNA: TGTGCCACCAGCAGAGACAGGGCGGGATGGGAAGCTTTCTTT; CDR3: CATSRDRAGWEAFF
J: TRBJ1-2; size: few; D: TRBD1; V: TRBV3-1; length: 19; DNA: TGTGCCAGCAGCCAATTCCCCCCTCCCCCGGGACAGGGGGACTATGGCTACACCTTC; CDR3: CASSQFPPPPGQGDYGYTF
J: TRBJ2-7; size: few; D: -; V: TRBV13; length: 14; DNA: TGTGCCAGCAGCCCCCTCGGGGCATCCTACGAGCAGTACTTC; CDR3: CASSPLGASYEQYF
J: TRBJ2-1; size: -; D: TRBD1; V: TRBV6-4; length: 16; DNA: TGTGCCAGCAGTGACTCGGGGCAGGGGGCCTACAATGAGCAGTTCTTC; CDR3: CASSDSGQGAYNEQFF
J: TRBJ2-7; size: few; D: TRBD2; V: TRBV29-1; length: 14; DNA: TGCAGCGCCACAGAGCGGGGGTCAAGTGACGAGCAGTACTTC; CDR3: CSATERGSSDEQYF
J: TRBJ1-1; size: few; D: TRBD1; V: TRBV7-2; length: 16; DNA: TGTGCCAGCAGCTTTTCAATGGACAGGGGGAACACTGAAGCTTTCTTT; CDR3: CASSFSMDRGNTEAFF
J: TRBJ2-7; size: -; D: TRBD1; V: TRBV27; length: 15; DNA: TGTGCCAGCAGCAGCCCTCGACAGGGTAGCTACGAGCAGTACTTC; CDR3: CASSSPRQGSYEQYF
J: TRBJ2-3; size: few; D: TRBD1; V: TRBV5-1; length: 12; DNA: TGCGCCAGCAGCAGTGGGACAGGGGCGCAGTATTTT; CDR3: CASSSGTGAQYF
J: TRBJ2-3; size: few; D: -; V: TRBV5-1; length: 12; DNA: TGCGCCAGCAGCATCGAAGAAATCCCTCAGTATTTT; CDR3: CASSIEEIPQYF
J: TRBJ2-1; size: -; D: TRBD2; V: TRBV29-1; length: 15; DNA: TGCAGCGCTGTTTCTAGCGGGAGGGGAACATATGAGCAGTTCTTC; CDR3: CSAVSSGRGTYEQFF
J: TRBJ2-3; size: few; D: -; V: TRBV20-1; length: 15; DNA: TGCAGTGCCAAGACCCCCGCCGGACCAACAGATACGCAGTATTTT; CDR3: CSAKTPAGPTDTQYF
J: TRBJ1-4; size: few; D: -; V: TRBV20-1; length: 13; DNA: TGCAGTGCTAGACCTCTCGGACAGGAAAAACTGTTTTTT; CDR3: CSARPLGQEKLFF
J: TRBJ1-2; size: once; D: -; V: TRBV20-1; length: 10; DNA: TGCAGGTCGACTGAGTACGGCTACAACTTC; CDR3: CRSTEYGYNF
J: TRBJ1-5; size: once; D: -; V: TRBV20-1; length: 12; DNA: TGCAGTGCTAGTAACAGAAATCAGCCCCAGCATTTT; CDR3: CSASNRNQPQHF
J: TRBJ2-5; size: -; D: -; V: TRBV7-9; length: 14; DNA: TGTGCCAGCAGCTTCAGGCAGGGGACGTTAGAACAGTACTTC; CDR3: CASSFRQGTLEQYF
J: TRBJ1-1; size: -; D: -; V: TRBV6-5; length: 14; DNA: TGTGCCAGCAGTTACGCCTTTTGGGGGGGGGAAGCTTTCTTT; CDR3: CASSYAFWGGEAFF
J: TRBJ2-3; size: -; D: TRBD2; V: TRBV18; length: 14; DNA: TGTGCCAGCTCACCAACTAGCGGCGCAGATACGCAGTATTTT; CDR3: CASSPTSGADTQYF
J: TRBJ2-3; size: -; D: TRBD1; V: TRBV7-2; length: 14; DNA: TGTGCCAGCAGCTTTGACAGGGCCACGGATACGCAGTATTTT; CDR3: CASSFDRATDTQYF